A selection of T cell receptor beta chains follows, all from one sample in a study of T-cell memory formation after mild COVID-19. TCRdb reprocessed the 5' RACE reads via MiXCR and lists one record per CDR3 protein. This table holds approximately 560,000 distinct CDR3 sequences, 15% to 20% found once. Input material: PBMCs or a T cell subset sorted from them (not recorded which). The receptors were gathered from an adult woman who had mild COVID-19 (a few samples of this study predate the infection). Cell type and time point are not known. The CDR3 runs from the conserved cysteine through the conserved F or W. D genes are given only for firm matches. Clone size is not always given. Where it is, it says once, few, many or a class for expanded clones.

abundance	d_gene	v_gene	j_gene	CDR3nt	CDR3aa
few	.	TRBV7-8	TRBJ2-5	TGTGCCAGCAGCTATGCCGTGACCCAGTACTTC	CASSYAVTQYF
few	.	TRBV6-4	TRBJ1-2	TGTGCCAGCAGTGTTTGGTGGCAGGAATATGTAGGCTACACCTTC	CASSVWWQEYVGYTF
.	.	TRBV28	TRBJ2-7	TGTGCCAGCAGGCCTCCCGGATACGAGCAGTACTTC	CASRPPGYEQYF
.	.	TRBV6-2/TRBV6-3	TRBJ2-3	TGTGCCAGCAGTTACAGTTACCCGAAGGATACAGATACGCAGTATTTT	CASSYSYPKDTDTQYF
few	.	TRBV4-3	TRBJ2-3	TGCGCCAGCAGCCAATGGGGGACTAGCACAGATACGCAGTATTTT	CASSQWGTSTDTQYF
many	.	TRBV12-3/TRBV12-4	TRBJ2-2	TGTGCCAGCAGAGATAGCGTCGGGGAGCTGTTTTTT	CASRDSVGELFF
.	.	TRBV19	TRBJ2-5	TGTGCCAGTAGTGAGGATAGCGGAGGTCAAGAGACCCAGTACTTC	CASSEDSGGQETQYF
.	.	TRBV2	TRBJ1-3	TGTGCCAGCAACCCGGGTGTGGTTCCCTCTGGAAACACCATATATTTT	CASNPGVVPSGNTIYF
many	TRBD2	TRBV12-3/TRBV12-4	TRBJ2-2	TGTGCCAGCAGTTCGGGACTAGCGAACACCGGGGAGCTGTTTTTT	CASSSGLANTGELFF
.	.	TRBV3-1	TRBJ1-3	TGTGCCAGCAGCCAAGGACTTATCTCTGGAAACACCATATATTTT	CASSQGLISGNTIYF
.	.	TRBV29-1	TRBJ2-3	TGCAGCACCGCGTCCGAGAGGACTACAGATACGCAGTATTTT	CSTASERTTDTQYF
few	.	TRBV9	TRBJ1-2	TGTGCCAGCAGCCAGCACTATGGCTACACCTTC	CASSQHYGYTF
many	.	TRBV25-1	TRBJ2-1	TGTGCCAGCAGTGCTTATGCAAGAGGCCAAGAGCAGTTCTTC	CASSAYARGQEQFF
few	.	TRBV24-1	TRBJ2-7	TGTGCCACCAGTGATATGCGGGAGCAGTACTTC	CATSDMREQYF
.	.	TRBV6-1	TRBJ1-4	TGTGCCAGCAGTGAAGTTTTCTACATCGTTGAAAAACTGTTTTTT	CASSEVFYIVEKLFF
few	.	TRBV5-1	TRBJ2-7	TGCGCCAGCAGCCTAATGGATGCCTTTGGTGGCGAGCAGTACTTC	CASSLMDAFGGEQYF
.	.	TRBV7-7	TRBJ2-3	TGTGCTAGCAGCCTACCACGGCCTAGGGATACGCAGTATTTT	CASSLPRPRDTQYF
.	TRBD1	TRBV27	TRBJ2-1	TGTGCCAGCGGGACCGGGACAGGGGCCTACAATGAGCAGTTCTTC	CASGTGTGAYNEQFF
.	.	TRBV29-1	TRBJ2-5	TGCAGCGTTGTTCTCCCCCCAAACCAAGAGACCCAGTACTTC	CSVVLPPNQETQYF
.	.	TRBV3-1	TRBJ1-2	TGTGCCAGCAGCCAAGAGGGAGCAGGAGGCTACACCTTC	CASSQEGAGGYTF
.	.	TRBV7-9	TRBJ2-5	TGTGCCAGCAGCTTATTTTACAGCTCTAAAGTCGAGACCCAGTACTTC	CASSLFYSSKVETQYF
.	TRBD1	TRBV3-1	TRBJ1-2	TGTGCCAGCAGCCAACCGGACAGGGATCGTGGCTACACCTTC	CASSQPDRDRGYTF
few	TRBD1	TRBV15	TRBJ1-1	TGTGCCACCAGCAGAGACCTCCGGGACAGAAACACTGAAGCTTTCTTT	CATSRDLRDRNTEAFF
few	.	TRBV30	TRBJ2-3	TGTGCCTGGAGCGGCAAGGGAACAGATACGCAGTATTTT	CAWSGKGTDTQYF
few	.	TRBV7-9	TRBJ2-6	TGTGCCAGCGTCGGTGGAGCCTCTGGGGCCAACGTCCTGACTTTC	CASVGGASGANVLTF
.	.	TRBV2	TRBJ1-2	TGTGCCAGCAGTGAAGCAGCCTATGGCTACACCTTC	CASSEAAYGYTF
.	TRBD2	TRBV20-1	TRBJ2-7	TGCAGTGCTAGAAAAGCGGGAATCTCCTACGAGCAGTACTTC	CSARKAGISYEQYF
few	.	TRBV18	TRBJ2-5	TGTGCCAGCTCACCATTGGGTGTGGTGGAGACCCAGTACTTC	CASSPLGVVETQYF
few	TRBD1	TRBV7-8	TRBJ1-1	TGTGCCAGCAGCTTTGCAGGGGGCGAGGGCACTGAAGCTTTCTTT	CASSFAGGEGTEAFF
few	.	TRBV15	TRBJ1-5	TGTGCCACCAGCAGAGATCGGGCAGCATATCAGCCCCAGCATTTT	CATSRDRAAYQPQHF
few	TRBD2	TRBV4-1	TRBJ2-7	TGCGCCAGCAGCCAGGCGACTAGCGGAGCCTACGAGCAGTACTTC	CASSQATSGAYEQYF
few	.	TRBV7-2	TRBJ1-3	TGTGCCAGCAGCTTAGACGTTGGACCGTACTCTGGAAACACCATATATTTT	CASSLDVGPYSGNTIYF
few	.	TRBV27	TRBJ2-1	TGTGCCAGCAGTCCGGGGGAAGACAATGAGCAGTTCTTC	CASSPGEDNEQFF
once	.	TRBV5-1	TRBJ2-6	TGCGCCAGCTCCCGACAAGACTCTGGGGCCAACGTCCTGACTTTC	CASSRQDSGANVLTF
.	.	TRBV15	TRBJ1-6	TGTGCCACCAGCAGAGACAGCTCTAATTCACCCCTCCACTTT	CATSRDSSNSPLHF
.	.	TRBV29-1	TRBJ1-2	TGCAGCGCTGCAGGGATTCGGTATGGCTACACCTTC	CSAAGIRYGYTF
.	TRBD1	TRBV5-6	TRBJ2-4	TGTGCCAGCGTTACTCGGGACAGGAAAAACATTCAGTACTTC	CASVTRDRKNIQYF
.	TRBD2	TRBV20-1	TRBJ2-4	TGCAGTGCTAGAGCCCCAGCGGGGGGGCTAGGAAACATTCAGTACTTC	CSARAPAGGLGNIQYF
few	.	TRBV30	TRBJ2-3	TGTGCCTGGAGTCCAACGTTTTCCAGCACAGATACGCAGTATTTT	CAWSPTFSSTDTQYF
once	TRBD2	TRBV30	TRBJ2-1	TGTGCCTGGAGTGTATTAGCGGGAGGCAGTTACAATGAGCAGTTCTTC	CAWSVLAGGSYNEQFF
few	.	TRBV12-3/TRBV12-4	TRBJ2-1	TGTGCCAGCAGCCCCGACAGCGACAATGAGCAGTTCTTC	CASSPDSDNEQFF
many	.	TRBV7-9	TRBJ2-1	TGTGCCAGCAGCCCGCCTATGGGGAATGAGCAGTTCTTC	CASSPPMGNEQFF
.	.	TRBV4-1	TRBJ2-7	TGCGCCAGCAGCCAAGGACGGGTCAACGAGCAGTACTTC	CASSQGRVNEQYF
few	.	TRBV6-5	TRBJ2-7	TGTGCCAGCAGAAATACAGGGAACTACGAGCAGTACTTC	CASRNTGNYEQYF
.	.	TRBV5-1	TRBJ2-3	TGCGCCAGCAGCTCGGAGGACGGCACAGATACGCAGTATTTT	CASSSEDGTDTQYF
few	TRBD1	TRBV7-2	TRBJ2-1	TGTGCCAGCAGCTTATCATCACAGGGGTACAATGAGCAGTTCTTC	CASSLSSQGYNEQFF